The 26 T cell receptor beta chains given below trace back to one sample, sequenced in a study of T cells in Graves' hyperthyroidism and ophthalmopathy (dated by TCRdb to about 2019). The method behind the library was multiplex PCR. The sequencer was an Illumina HiSeq 2000. The TCR beta CDR3 regions were amplified from RNA transcripts. The TCR CDR3 was subjected to a first round of RT-PCR using the HTBI primer set and the Qiagen OneStep RT-PCR kit. TCRdb reprocessed the public reads (quality trimming at Q25 with fastp, clone calling with MiXCR) and kept in-frame beta chains. Rows merge per CDR3 protein into single entries with the most common DNA and genes. The sample data list hundreds of thousands of distinct CDR3 sequences, and approximately 21% of these were observed just once. About 60% of the sample rests with the top ten. Sample: blood. All receptors derive from a man aged 25 to 40 with Graves' ophthalmopathy.

This clonotype was observed at least ten times. The chain employs TRBV28 and TRBJ1-6, with 8 nucleotides matching TRBD1. CDR3 length equals 12 residues. The trim removed 6 bases at V and 12 bases at J, leaving 4 bases unmatched. Germline loops: CDR1 MDHEN, CDR2 SYDVKM. The CDR3 coding sequence is TGTGCCAGCAGCGGACAGGGCCAACCCCTCCACTTT. Its protein is CASSGQGQPLHF.

This clonotype was counted ten times or more. The chain links TRBV12-3 or TRBV12-4 to TRBJ2-1; TRBD2 is a possible D gene (6 bases). V gave up 3 bases and J gave up 5 bases, with 14 bases separating them. The CDR3 length is 15 residues. The CDR3 loop is CASSFPGERDNEQFF. As DNA, the CDR3 is TGTGCCAGCAGTTTCCCGGGAGAAAGGGACAATGAGCAGTTCTTC.

In its sample, this clonotype was seen many times. J is TRBJ2-7 and V is TRBV11-3; 7 nucleotides align to TRBD1. Germline V gene data show CDR1 as SGHNT and CDR2 as YENEEA. The V gene end was trimmed by 5 bases and the J gene end by 2 bases; junction bases not matched to a gene: 6. There are 14 residues in the CDR3. As DNA, the CDR3 is TGTGCCAGCAGCCCTCGGGACAGCGCCTACGAGCAGTACTTC. Its translation: CASSPRDSAYEQYF.

CDR3 nucleotides: TGTGCCAGCAGGCCTAGCGGGAGAGGGGGGGATACGCAGTATTTT. Protein product: CASRPSGRGGDTQYF. The V and J genes are TRBV6-1 and TRBJ2-3; 10 bases align to TRBD2. Losses at the gene ends were 6 bases for V and 6 bases for J; bases not matched to a gene: 9. Germline V lookup: CDR1 MNHNS, CDR2 SASEGT. The length of the CDR3 is 15 residues.

The sample holds a few counts of this clonotype. The chain employs TRBV6-1 and TRBJ1-1; unclear D gene. V was trimmed by 7 bases and J by 3 bases, leaving 18 bases between them. Germline CDR1 MNHNS, CDR2 SASEGT. The CDR3 runs to 15 residues. CDR3 in DNA: TGTGCCAGCAAAATAATCGAGGCCTGGGACACTGAAGCTTTCTTT. Encoded protein: CASKIIEAWDTEAFF.

Many counts were recorded for this clonotype. V gene TRBV30 combines with J gene TRBJ2-1, with 7 bases fitting TRBD2. Germline CDR1 reads GTSNPN; CDR2 reads SVGIG (reference sequence). The CDR3 consists of 12 residues. V was clipped by 8 bases and J by 7 bases; unmatched bases: 8. The CDR3 here is CAGTTMGNEQFF. CDR3 sequence (DNA): TGTGCCGGGACTACGATGGGGAATGAGCAGTTCTTC.

The chain recombines TRBV27 with TRBJ2-7; D is possibly TRBD2 (5 bases). Trimming left V 4 bases short and J 3 bases short, with 16 bases between. The CDR3 loop spans 15 amino acids. Germline-derived CDR1 and CDR2 are MNHEY and SMNVEV (reference sequence). CDR3 nucleotides: TGTGCCAGCAGTTCCCCCACGTTAGCGCACTACGAGCAGTACTTC. Its protein is CASSSPTLAHYEQYF.

This clonotype appeared many times. The chain couples TRBV11-2 to TRBJ2-5; tentative D call: TRBD1 (5 bases). CDR1 is SGHAT and CDR2 is FQNNGV in the germline V gene. Between the trimmed V and J ends, which lost 1 base and 5 bases, there was a span of 11 bases. The CDR3 runs 14 residues. CDR3: CASSLGASGETQYF. The CDR3 bases are TGTGCCAGCAGCTTAGGAGCGTCAGGGGAGACCCAGTACTTC.

This clonotype has more than one count but fewer than ten. The chain joins TRBV20-1 to TRBJ1-1; 7 bases align to TRBD1. CDR1 and CDR2 (germline): DFQATT, SNEGSKA (reference sequence). J lost 2 bases, V lost 7 bases, and 7 bases had no gene match. The CDR3 is 13 amino acids. The CDR3 protein is CSVQDRSNTEAFF. CDR3 DNA: TGCAGTGTTCAGGACAGGTCCAACACTGAAGCTTTCTTT.

V is TRBV19 and J is TRBJ2-2, with D perhaps TRBD2 (6 bases). The CDR3 totals 14 residues. Per the germline V gene, CDR1 is LNHDA and CDR2 is SQIVND (reference sequence). V lost 3 bases and J lost 1, with 6 bases in between. The CDR3 sequence: CASSMRENTGELFF. The CDR3 bases are TGTGCCAGTAGTATGCGGGAGAACACCGGGGAGCTGTTTTTT.

The V gene is TRBV20-1, the J gene TRBJ2-1; 14 bases are a match to TRBD2. V gave up 6 bases and J gave up 7 bases; unmatched junction bases: 5. The CDR3 sequence is 14 residues long. CDR1 is DFQATT and CDR2 is SNEGSKA in the germline V gene (reference sequence). The CDR3 sequence is CSAPGTSGRNEQFF. CDR3 nucleotides: TGCAGTGCACCCGGGACTAGCGGGAGAAATGAGCAGTTCTTC.

The J gene is TRBJ1-1, the V gene TRBV19; TRBD1 is a possible D gene (6 bases). Germline lookup yields CDR1 LNHDA and CDR2 SQIVND (reference sequence). The CDR3 has 15 amino acids. V was shortened by 0 bases and J by 0 bases, with 8 bases between the two germline ends. The CDR3 loop is CASSIDGGLNTEAFF. DNA for the CDR3: TGTGCCAGTAGTATAGATGGGGGCTTGAACACTGAAGCTTTCTTT.

This chain links TRBV6-2 or TRBV6-3 with TRBJ2-1; D not resolved. Germline V CDR1 and CDR2: MNHEY, SVGEGT. The CDR3 loop spans 11 amino acids. V was pared by 6 bases and J by 8 bases, with 8 bases between. CDR3 sequence reads: CASSRVDEQFF. For the CDR3, the DNA is TGTGCCAGCAGCCGGGTCGATGAGCAGTTCTTC.

The chain recombines TRBV6-1 with TRBJ2-5, with 11 nucleotides matching TRBD2. There are 18 residues in the CDR3. Unmatched junction bases numbered 19, after V lost 6 bases and J lost 7 bases. Germline loops: CDR1 MNHNS, CDR2 SASEGT. The CDR3 spells CASRLTGTSGFDAGTQYF. CDR3 DNA sequence: TGTGCCAGCAGGCTCACCGGGACTAGCGGATTCGATGCGGGGACCCAGTACTTC.

This clonotype was found a few times. The genes are TRBV19 and TRBJ1-6; possible D gene TRBD1, 5 bases. Germline V lookup: CDR1 LNHDA, CDR2 SQIVND (reference sequence). V dropped 6 bases and J dropped 5 bases, with 11 bases sitting between them. The CDR3 totals 14 residues. CDR3 residues: CASSKGRDNSPLHF. The DNA of the CDR3 is TGTGCCAGTAGCAAGGGACGGGATAATTCACCCCTCCACTTT.

This clonotype showed up many times. The chain employs TRBV3-1 and TRBJ2-7; 9 bases fit TRBD2. CDR1 is LGHDT, CDR2 YNNKEL, per germline (reference sequence). CDR3 length: 15 amino acids. V trimming: 0 bases; J trimming: 4 bases; junction bases outside the gene matches: 4. This CDR3 is CASSQDPLAGYEQYF. CDR3 nucleotide sequence: TGTGCCAGCAGCCAAGATCCACTAGCGGGTTACGAGCAGTACTTC.

This clonotype was recorded at least ten times. The chain has TRBV3-1 and TRBJ1-4; TRBD1 matches at 7 bases. CDR1 and CDR2 (germline): LGHDT, YNNKEL (reference sequence). There are 13 residues in the CDR3. Germline trimming cut 7 bases from V and 2 bases from J; bases unmatched to any gene: 1. CDR3 in DNA: TGTGCCAGCATCAGGGGGACTAATGAAAAACTGTTTTTT. It translates to CASIRGTNEKLFF.

This clonotype was detected a few times. Written as DNA, the CDR3 is TGCGCCAGCCTAAGGCGGACAGATCCGAACACCGGGGAGCTGTTTTTT. It translates to CASLRRTDPNTGELFF. This rearrangement joins TRBV10-2 to TRBJ2-2; D possibly corresponds to TRBD1 (6 bases). This CDR3 is 16 amino acids long. CDR1 is WSHSY and CDR2 is SAAADI in the germline V gene. V dropped 8 bases and J dropped 0 bases, with 16 bases sitting between them.

V and J are TRBV19 and TRBJ1-1; 7 bases are shared with TRBD1. The CDR3 has 15 amino acids. The trim removed 4 bases at V and 0 bases at J, leaving 5 bases unmatched. The germline V gene encodes CDR1 LNHDA and CDR2 SQIVND (reference sequence). The CDR3 sequence: CASSTDRVVNTEAFF. In nucleotides, the CDR3 is TGTGCCAGTAGTACCGACAGGGTAGTGAACACTGAAGCTTTCTTT.

The chain couples TRBV30 to TRBJ2-7, with D maybe TRBD1 (6 bases). The germline V gene encodes CDR1 GTSNPN and CDR2 SVGIG (reference sequence). The CDR3 runs to 16 residues. The V end was cut by 3 bases, the J end by 3 bases, with 21 bases between. CDR3 sequence (DNA): TGTGCCTGGAGACCGTCCCCGGCAGGGGTTAGCTACGAGCAGTACTTC. Amino acids: CAWRPSPAGVSYEQYF.

This clonotype was seen repeatedly, ten times or more. The chain combines TRBV30 with TRBJ2-7; 9 positions agree with TRBD1. CDR1 and CDR2 (germline): GTSNPN, SVGIG (reference sequence). The CDR3 is made up of 16 amino acids. V lost 2 bases, J lost 3 bases, and 11 bases stayed unmatched. This chain's CDR3 is CAWSPHPGQGNYEQYF. The CDR3 nucleotides read TGTGCCTGGAGTCCCCATCCGGGACAGGGTAACTACGAGCAGTACTTC.

A few counts support this clonotype. This chain connects TRBV18 to TRBJ2-1, with D perhaps TRBD1 (6 bases). Germline CDR1 and CDR2: KGHSH and LQKENI. CDR3 length: 14 amino acids. V was shortened by 3 bases and J by 6 bases, with 12 bases between the two germline ends. CDR3 sequence reads: CASSPRLGGNEQFF. The CDR3 DNA sequence: TGTGCCAGCTCACCCCGTCTAGGGGGCAATGAGCAGTTCTTC.

This clonotype came up a few times. This chain connects TRBV5-1 to TRBJ2-5; D is ambiguous. The CDR3 loop spans 15 amino acids. CDR1 and CDR2 (germline): SGHRS, YFSETQ. Trimming took 0 bases from V and 4 from J, leaving 13 bases between them. The CDR3 DNA follows: TGCGCCAGCAGCTTGGGCTCGTGGGGTGGAGAGACCCAGTACTTC. This encodes CASSLGSWGGETQYF.

This clonotype was recorded many times. V and J are TRBV11-3 and TRBJ2-1; D unclear. V was shortened by 2 bases and J by 6 bases, with 8 bases between the two germline ends. This CDR3 is built from 13 residues. Germline CDR1 reads SGHNT; CDR2 reads YENEEA. CDR3 protein: CASSLWRRNEQFF. For the CDR3, the DNA is TGTGCCAGCAGCTTATGGCGGCGCAATGAGCAGTTCTTC.

A word on this clonotype: Being one base from a much bigger clone, this may be a read error. The genes are TRBV28 and TRBJ2-5; 9 bases are shared with TRBD2. This CDR3 is 15 amino acids long. CDR1 is MDHEN and CDR2 is SYDVKM in the germline V gene. Trimming took 6 bases from V and 2 from J; bases not matched to a gene: 7. CDR3 region: CASSPGSGGQETQYF. CDR3 in DNA: TGTGCCAGCAGCCCGGGTAGCGGGGGACAAGAGACCCAGTACTTC. Full variable domain (outside the CDR3, taken from reference TRBV28 and TRBJ2-5): DVKVTQSSRYLVKRTGEKVFLECVQDMDHENMFWYRQDPGLGLRLIYFSYDVKMKEKGDIPEGYSVSREKKERFSLILESASTNQTSMYLCASSPGSGGQETQYFGPGTRLLVL.

This clonotype came up many times. The chain uses TRBV30 and TRBJ2-2; D possibly corresponds to TRBD2 (5 bases). The CDR3 is 15 amino acids. The V and J ends lost 0 bases and 0 bases respectively, with 8 bases between them. Germline CDR1 is GTSNPN and CDR2 is SVGIG (reference sequence). The DNA of the CDR3 is TGTGCCTGGAGTGTCTCGGGGACGAACACCGGGGAGCTGTTTTTT. This gives the protein CAWSVSGTNTGELFF.